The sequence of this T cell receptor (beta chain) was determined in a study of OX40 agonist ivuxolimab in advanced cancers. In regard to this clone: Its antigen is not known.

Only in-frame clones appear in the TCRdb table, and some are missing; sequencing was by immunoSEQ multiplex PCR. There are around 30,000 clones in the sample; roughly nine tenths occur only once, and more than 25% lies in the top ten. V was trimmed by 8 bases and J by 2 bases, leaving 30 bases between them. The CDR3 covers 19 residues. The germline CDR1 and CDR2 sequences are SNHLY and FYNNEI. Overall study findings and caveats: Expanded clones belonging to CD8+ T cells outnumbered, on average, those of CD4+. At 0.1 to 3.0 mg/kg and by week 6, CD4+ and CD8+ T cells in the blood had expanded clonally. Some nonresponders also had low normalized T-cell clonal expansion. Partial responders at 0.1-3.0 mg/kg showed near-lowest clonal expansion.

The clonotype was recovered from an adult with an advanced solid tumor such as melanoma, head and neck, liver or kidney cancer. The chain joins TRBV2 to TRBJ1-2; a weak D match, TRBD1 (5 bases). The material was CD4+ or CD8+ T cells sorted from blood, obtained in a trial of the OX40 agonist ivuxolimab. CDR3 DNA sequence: TGTGCCAGCTTCCACTCGAGGGGAATGGAGGCTCAAGTAAACTATGGCTACACCTTC. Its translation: CASFHSRGMEAQVNYGYTF.